These T cell receptor beta chains were read from a single sample in a study of blood T cell repertoires in COVID-19. The table came from immunoSEQ multiplex PCR; TCRdb's copy has only in-frame clones and leaves some out. The top ten hold more than 1.2% of the sample, which has hundreds of thousands of clones, 85% to 90% seen once. Sequencing input: peripheral blood. These receptors all stem from an elderly man with acute or convalescent COVID-19. Each CDR3 is given with its conserved first and last residue. A D gene is named only where the DNA matches it firmly. Some rows have no size entry. The others give once, few or many, or a class for an expanded clone.

v_call	j_call	clone_size	d_call	cdr3_nt	cdr3_aa
TRBV7-9	TRBJ2-1	NA	TRBD1	TGTGCCAGCAGCTTTGACAGGGCGGCTGAGCAGTTCTTC	CASSFDRAAEQFF
TRBV9	TRBJ1-5	NA	NA	TGTGCCAGCAGCGTAACGGGTAACAATCAGCCCCAGCATTTT	CASSVTGNNQPQHF
TRBV5-1	TRBJ2-3	NA	NA	TGCGCCAGCAGCTTGGACGGGGAACCAGATACGCAGTATTTT	CASSLDGEPDTQYF
TRBV5-1	TRBJ1-2	few	NA	TGCGCCAGCAGCACGGACCCCGGGGAGGCATATGGCTACACCTTC	CASSTDPGEAYGYTF
TRBV3-1/TRBV3-2	TRBJ1-2	NA	TRBD1	TGTGCCAGCAGCCAAGGGACAGGGGCCGACTATGGCTACACCTTC	CASSQGTGADYGYTF
TRBV18	TRBJ2-7	NA	TRBD1	TGTGCCAGCTCACCCGGACAGGGGGCCTACGAGCAGTACTTC	CASSPGQGAYEQYF
TRBV24-1	TRBJ2-3	NA	TRBD2	TGTGCCACTAGTGGGGGTAGCGGGAATCCAGATACGCAGTATTTT	CATSGGSGNPDTQYF
TRBV4-2	TRBJ2-7	few	TRBD2	TGTGCCAGCAGCCCCGGGACTAGCGGGGGGGTGTACGAGCAGTACTTC	CASSPGTSGGVYEQYF
TRBV23-1	TRBJ1-2	NA	NA	TGCGCCAGCAGTCAATCCGGGAGGGCACGTGGCTACACCTTC	CASSQSGRARGYTF
TRBV12-3/TRBV12-4	TRBJ2-7	NA	NA	TGTGCCAGCACCGACTCGGTGATTTACGAGCAGTACTTC	CASTDSVIYEQYF
TRBV28	TRBJ2-7	NA	TRBD1	TGTGCCAGCAGTTCACAGGGGGAGACCTACGAGCAGTACTTC	CASSSQGETYEQYF
TRBV19	TRBJ1-5	NA	TRBD1	TGTGCCAGTAAGAGGGGGCAGGGGGTCAAATATCAGCCCCAGCATTTT	CASKRGQGVKYQPQHF